The 28 T cell receptor beta chains listed next were all sequenced from one sample in a study of blood T cell repertoires in COVID-19. Clones were sequenced by immunoSEQ multiplex PCR, and TCRdb holds only the in-frame ones, with some missing. The sample includes about 100,000 clones, 90% of them seen just once. Sequencing input: peripheral blood. These receptors were obtained from a man in his fifties with acute or convalescent COVID-19.

The V and J genes are TRBV6-1 and TRBJ2-7; D uncertain. The germline gives CDR1 MNHNS, CDR2 SASEGT. The CDR3 consists of 13 residues. The germline V and J ends were trimmed by 3 bases and 1 base, with 7 bases remaining between them. The CDR3 bases are TGTGCCAGCAGTGAGGCAGGATCCTACGAGCAGTACTTC. Translated, it gives CASSEAGSYEQYF.

The J gene is TRBJ2-1, the V gene TRBV30; 7 nucleotides agree with TRBD2. CDR3 length: 17 residues. Germline CDR1 is GTSNPN and CDR2 is SVGIG (reference sequence). V dropped 2 bases and J dropped 5; count of bases not matched to a gene: 15. The CDR3 sequence: CAWSRSTWEGLNNEQFF. For the CDR3, the DNA is TGTGCCTGGAGTCGATCTACGTGGGAGGGCCTAAACAATGAGCAGTTCTTC.

Only one count was recorded for this clone. The V call is TRBV7-2, the J call TRBJ1-1, with D tentatively TRBD1 (5 bases). Germline assignment: CDR1 SGHTA and CDR2 FQGNSA. V lost 3 bases, J lost 0 bases, and 11 bases lay in between. The CDR3 runs to 15 residues. In DNA form, the CDR3 reads TGTGCCAGCAGCTTGCAGGGATACATGAACACTGAAGCTTTCTTT. Translation gives CASSLQGYMNTEAFF.

V is TRBV6-6 and J is TRBJ2-5; D not resolved. CDR1 is MNHNY and CDR2 is SVGAGI in the germline V gene (reference sequence). V shed 0 bases and J shed 2 bases, with 13 bases lying between them. The CDR3 extends over 16 amino acids. The CDR3 here is CASSYSGSLPQETQYF. The CDR3 coding sequence is TGTGCCAGCAGTTACTCGGGCTCCCTTCCTCAAGAGACCCAGTACTTC.

The chain joins TRBV6-5 to TRBJ1-2; D not certain. Germline V gives CDR1 MNHEY, CDR2 SVGAGI. This CDR3 has 15 amino acids. V was trimmed by 0 bases and J by 4 bases, leaving 12 bases between them. The CDR3 loop is CASSYSGPSGYGYTF. The CDR3 coding sequence is TGTGCCAGCAGTTACTCTGGGCCATCTGGCTATGGCTACACCTTC.

J is TRBJ1-2 and V is TRBV18, with D possibly being TRBD1 (5 bases). Germline CDR1 KGHSH, CDR2 LQKENI. Trimming shortened V by 3 bases and J by 4 bases, and 15 bases separated the two germline ends. There are 15 residues in the CDR3. For the CDR3, the DNA is TGTGCCAGCTCACCCGTCCGGGGGATCGGCTATGGCTACACCTTC. Encoded protein: CASSPVRGIGYGYTF.

For the CDR3, the DNA is TGCAGTGTAGCGGGAGTGAACGAGCAGTACTTC. This encodes CSVAGVNEQYF. This chain joins TRBV20-1 and TRBJ2-7; 9 bases line up with TRBD2. This CDR3 is built from 11 residues. Germline V CDR1 and CDR2: DFQATT, SNEGSKA (reference sequence). Trimming took 7 bases from V and 5 from J; bases not matched to a gene: 3.

The J gene is TRBJ1-2, the V gene TRBV5-6; D may be TRBD1 (5 bases). This CDR3 contains 15 residues. Trimming removed 3 bases at V and 3 bases at J, with 15 bases between. CDR1 and CDR2 from the germline V gene are SGHDT and YYEEEE. The CDR3, as DNA: TGTGCCAGCAGCTCCTCGGGGGGAGAGGACTATGGCTACACCTTC. It translates to CASSSSGGEDYGYTF.

V is TRBV30 and J is TRBJ1-5; 12 positions match TRBD1. V was pared by 1 base and J by 1 base, with 5 bases of the junction left unmatched. CDR1 GTSNPN and CDR2 SVGIG come from the germline V gene (reference sequence). The CDR3 is made up of 17 amino acids. CDR3 loop: CAWSAGTGGISNQPQHF. CDR3 sequence (DNA): TGTGCCTGGAGTGCTGGGACAGGGGGCATCAGCAATCAGCCCCAGCATTTT.

The chain is built from TRBV5-1 and TRBJ2-7, with D possibly matching TRBD2 (7 bases). Trimming stripped 5 bases from V and 5 bases from J, with 23 bases between. Germline V gene data show CDR1 as SGHRS and CDR2 as YFSETQ. The CDR3 runs 16 residues. CDR3 loop: CASRAGAAGLKDEQYF. DNA of the CDR3: TGCGCCAGCAGGGCGGGGGCGGCGGGACTTAAGGACGAGCAGTACTTC. Combining the CDR3 with reference TRBV5-1 and TRBJ2-7 gives the whole variable domain KAGVTQTPRYLIKTRGQQVTLSCSPISGHRSVSWYQQTPGQGLQFLFEYFSETQRNKGNFPGRFSGRQFSNSRSEMNVSTLELGDSALYLCASRAGAAGLKDEQYFGPGTRLTVT.

V is TRBV3-1 (or the pseudogene TRBV3-2) and J is TRBJ1-6; 7 nucleotides agree with TRBD1. After removal of 2 bases from V and 2 bases from J, the junction contained 6 bases not matched to a gene. The CDR3 runs to 17 residues. Germline V gene data show CDR1 as LGHDT and CDR2 as YNNKEL (reference sequence). The CDR3 DNA is TGTGCCAGCAGCCAACCAAAAACAGGGGCCTATAATTCACCCCTCCACTTT. Residues: CASSQPKTGAYNSPLHF.

The chain uses TRBV24-1 and TRBJ2-1; tentatively, D is TRBD2 (5 bases). The CDR3 totals 16 residues. With 1 base removed from V and 1 base from J, the gap between germline ends came to 10 bases. Germline-derived CDR1 and CDR2 are KGHDR and SFDVKD. CDR3 protein: CATSDFGGGSYNEQFF. In DNA, the CDR3 is TGTGCCACCAGTGATTTTGGCGGAGGTTCCTACAATGAGCAGTTCTTC.

For the CDR3, the DNA is TGTGCCAGTAGTTACGGAGGAATCGATGGTGGCTACACCTTC. Its translation is CASSYGGIDGGYTF. V usage is TRBV19 and J usage is TRBJ1-2; D gene uncertain. V dropped 5 bases and J dropped 7 bases, with 17 bases sitting between them. Per the germline V gene, CDR1 is LNHDA and CDR2 is SQIVND (reference sequence). The CDR3 consists of 14 residues. The full variable domain, in which reference TRBV19 and TRBJ1-2 provide the parts outside the CDR3, is DGGITQSPKYLFRKEGQNVTLSCEQNLNHDAMYWYRQDPGQGLRLIYYSQIVNDFQKGDIAEGYSVSREKKESFPLTVTSAQKNPTAFYLCASSYGGIDGGYTFGSGTRLTVV.

This chain joins TRBV5-6 and TRBJ1-2; TRBD1 agrees at 8 bases. This CDR3 has 14 residues. Germline CDR1 is SGHDT and CDR2 is YYEEEE. Here the CDR3 reads CAGGTGVPLSGYTF. DNA for the CDR3: TGTGCAGGGGGGACAGGTGTCCCCCTCAGTGGCTACACCTTC.

V gene TRBV4-1 combines with J gene TRBJ2-3; D remains ambiguous. This CDR3 region has 14 residues. Germline V gene sequence: CDR1 MGHRA, CDR2 YSYEKL. The V end was cut by 4 bases, the J end by 4 bases, with 12 bases between. The CDR3 region has the DNA TGCGCCAGCAGCCGGGCCAAAGGCCCAGATACGCAGTATTTT. It yields the protein CASSRAKGPDTQYF.

CDR3 coding DNA: TGTGCCAGCAGTTACACAGACACCCAAGGGGAAGATACGCAGTATTTT. This gives the protein CASSYTDTQGEDTQYF. The V gene is TRBV6-5, the J gene TRBJ2-3; tentatively, D is TRBD1 (5 bases). Between the trimmed V and J ends, which lost 2 bases and 5 bases, there was a span of 17 bases. Germline V gene lookup returns CDR1 MNHEY and CDR2 SVGAGI. The CDR3 sequence is 16 residues long.

This clone occurred a few times. The gene calls are TRBV2 and TRBJ1-5; TRBD1 is a possible D gene (5 bases). CDR1 is SNHLY and CDR2 is FYNNEI in the germline V gene. V lost 6 bases to trimming and J lost 0 bases, with 6 bases between them. The CDR3 extends over 13 amino acids. CDR3 loop: CASSRDSNQPQHF. The DNA for the CDR3 is TGTGCCAGCAGCAGGGATAGCAATCAGCCCCAGCATTTT.

The chain employs TRBV7-9 and TRBJ1-1; D is uncertain. The CDR3 loop spans 14 amino acids. Trimming removed 1 base at V and 10 bases at J, with 16 bases between. Germline CDR1 and CDR2: SEHNR and FQNEAQ (reference sequence). The CDR3 reads CASSLGSPGRGAFF. In nucleotides, the CDR3 is TGTGCCAGCAGCTTAGGGTCCCCCGGAAGAGGAGCTTTCTTT.

V usage is TRBV4-1 and J usage is TRBJ2-7, with 10 bases that match TRBD1. Losses at the gene ends were 3 bases for V and 1 base for J; bases not matched to a gene: 3. This CDR3 spans 15 amino acids. Germline V gene lookup returns CDR1 MGHRA and CDR2 YSYEKL. CDR3 residues: CASSQPGQGSYEQYF. The CDR3 DNA reads TGCGCCAGCAGCCAGCCGGGACAGGGGTCCTACGAGCAGTACTTC.

Comments on this clone: Other DNA sequences in the same sample also yield this CDR3. V usage is TRBV5-1 and J usage is TRBJ2-7, with 9 nucleotides matching TRBD2. Trimming removed 2 bases from V and 5 bases from J; junction bases left unmatched: 2. The CDR3 is 13 residues long. Germline V gene sequence: CDR1 SGHRS, CDR2 YFSETQ. The CDR3 DNA reads TGCGCCAGCAGCTTAGCGGGAGGCAACGAGCAGTACTTC. It translates to CASSLAGGNEQYF.

This sequence joins TRBV18 and TRBJ2-3; 7 positions match TRBD1. The CDR3 length is 12 residues. Trimming cost V 6 bases and J 11 bases; bases outside gene matches: 8. Germline-derived CDR1 and CDR2 are KGHSH and LQKENI. The CDR3 loop reads CASSPTGTEQYF. The CDR3 DNA is TGTGCCAGCTCGCCGACAGGGACCGAGCAGTATTTT. The variable domain in full, with the rest retrieved from reference TRBV18 and TRBJ2-3, is NAGVMQNPRHLVRRRGQEARLRCSPMKGHSHVYWYRQLPEEGLKFMVYLQKENIIDESGMPKERFSAEFPKEGPSILRIQQVVRGDSAAYFCASSPTGTEQYFGPGTRLTVL.

The chain links TRBV5-1 to TRBJ1-6, with 7 bases lining up with TRBD1. V lost 4 bases to trimming and J lost 0 bases; unmatched junction nucleotides: 10. The CDR3 runs 18 residues. Per germline, CDR1 SGHRS and CDR2 YFSETQ. The chain's CDR3 is CASSAVQGVSSYNSPLHF. The CDR3 bases are TGCGCCAGCAGCGCTGTCCAGGGGGTTTCCTCCTATAATTCACCCCTCCACTTT.

J is TRBJ2-1 and V is TRBV6-1; TRBD2 matches 16 bases. Germline CDR1 MNHNS, CDR2 SASEGT. This CDR3 comprises 16 residues. Losses at the gene ends were 3 bases for V and 12 bases for J; bases not matched to a gene: 8. In DNA, the CDR3 is TGTGCCAGCAGTGACCGAATGGGACTAGCGGGAGGGGGGCAGTTCTTC. Residues: CASSDRMGLAGGGQFF.

The chain links TRBV2 to TRBJ2-4; 14 nucleotides align to TRBD2. Germline lookup yields CDR1 SNHLY and CDR2 FYNNEI. Unmatched junction bases numbered 5, after V lost 7 bases and J lost 3 bases. The CDR3 totals 16 residues. CDR3 bases: TGTGCCAGCAAAGGACTAGCGGGAGGAGGCAAAAACATTCAGTACTTC. Its translation: CASKGLAGGGKNIQYF. Supplemented by reference TRBV2 and TRBJ2-4, the full variable domain reads EPEVTQTPSHQVTQMGQEVILRCVPISNHLYFYWYRQILGQKVEFLVSFYNNEISEKSEIFDDQFSVERPDGSNFTLKIRSTKLEDSAMYFCASKGLAGGGKNIQYFGAGTRLSVL.

This chain uses TRBV27 with TRBJ1-1, with 9 bases that match TRBD1. Trimming took 6 bases from V and 10 from J; bases not matched to a gene: 30. The germline V gene has CDR1 MNHEY and CDR2 SMNVEV (reference sequence). The CDR3 runs 20 residues. The CDR3 coding sequence is TGTGCCAGCAGCCTAATTATACAGAGGCCCCAGGACAGGGGTCGGTTGGGAGCTTTCTTT. Encoded protein: CASSLIIQRPQDRGRLGAFF.

Turning to this clone: One junction end disagrees with the germline gene, perhaps due to a read error. This chain connects TRBV5-8 to TRBJ2-7; 9 nucleotides agree with TRBD1. The germline V gene has CDR1 SGHTS and CDR2 YDEGEE. The CDR3 is 14 residues long. The CDR3 sequence: CVSSRQGGPYEQYF. CDR3 DNA sequence: TGTGTCAGCAGTCGACAGGGGGGTCCCTACGAGCAGTACTTC. The full variable domain, rest sourced from reference TRBV5-8 and TRBJ2-7, is EAGVTQSPTHLIKTRGQQATLRCSPISGHTSVYWYQQALGLGLQFLLWYDEGEERNRGNFPPRFSGRQFPNYSSELNVNALELEDSALYLCVSSRQGGPYEQYFGPGTRLTVT.

This clone was recorded only once. The chain is built from TRBV7-8 and TRBJ2-1; 14 bases agree with TRBD2. CDR1 and CDR2 (germline): SGHVS, FQNEAQ. There are 17 residues in the CDR3. V shed 5 bases, J shed 4 bases, and the junction held 7 bases outside the gene matches. CDR3 in DNA: TGTGCCAGCAGCCGACTAGCGGGAGGGCCGGGGTACAATGAGCAGTTCTTC. It specifies CASSRLAGGPGYNEQFF.

A few counts support this clone. The chain is built from TRBV11-2 and TRBJ2-3, with D unresolved. V was pared by 2 bases and J by 5 bases, with 5 bases between. The CDR3 is made up of 12 amino acids. CDR1 and CDR2 (germline): SGHAT, FQNNGV. CDR3 loop: CASSLYLDTQYF. CDR3 in DNA: TGTGCCAGCAGCTTATATTTAGATACGCAGTATTTT. The variable domain in full, completed from reference TRBV11-2 and TRBJ2-3, reads EAGVAQSPRYKIIEKRQSVAFWCNPISGHATLYWYQQILGQGPKLLIQFQNNGVVDDSQLPKDRFSAERLKGVDSTLKIQPAKLEDSAVYLCASSLYLDTQYFGPGTRLTVL.